The entry that follows covers one TCR beta chain sequence. Assignment of participants to cohorts was predicated upon participant-reported clinical history. Donors of Cohort 3 who recovered were those that had two negative PCRs, clearance, or symptom resolution. This sample was taken from a study of blood T cell repertoires in COVID-19. This CDR3 has 16 amino acids. After removal of 3 bases from V and 2 bases from J, the junction contained 2 bases not matched to a gene. Germline CDR1 and CDR2: SGHTA and FQGTGA. Data came from immunoSEQ multiplex PCR; TCRdb stores just in-frame clones and leaves some out. The repertoire includes about 270,000 clones, around 90% of them detected once, and around 3% sits in the top ten.

This TCR was recovered from a woman aged 50 to 65 who had recovered from COVID-19. The chain couples TRBV7-3 to TRBJ2-2; 11 nucleotides match TRBD2. The sequenced sample was PBMCs or T cells enriched from blood (not recorded which). CDR3 amino acids: CASSFGTSGNTGELFF. The CDR3, as DNA: TGTGCCAGCAGCTTCGGGACTAGCGGAAACACCGGGGAGCTGTTTTTT. Filled out from reference TRBV7-3 and TRBJ2-2, the complete variable domain reads GAGVSQTPSNKVTEKGKYVELRCDPISGHTALYWYRQSLGQGPEFLIYFQGTGAADDSGLPNDRFFAVRPEGSVSTLKIQRTERGDSAVYLCASSFGTSGNTGELFFGEGSRLTVL.